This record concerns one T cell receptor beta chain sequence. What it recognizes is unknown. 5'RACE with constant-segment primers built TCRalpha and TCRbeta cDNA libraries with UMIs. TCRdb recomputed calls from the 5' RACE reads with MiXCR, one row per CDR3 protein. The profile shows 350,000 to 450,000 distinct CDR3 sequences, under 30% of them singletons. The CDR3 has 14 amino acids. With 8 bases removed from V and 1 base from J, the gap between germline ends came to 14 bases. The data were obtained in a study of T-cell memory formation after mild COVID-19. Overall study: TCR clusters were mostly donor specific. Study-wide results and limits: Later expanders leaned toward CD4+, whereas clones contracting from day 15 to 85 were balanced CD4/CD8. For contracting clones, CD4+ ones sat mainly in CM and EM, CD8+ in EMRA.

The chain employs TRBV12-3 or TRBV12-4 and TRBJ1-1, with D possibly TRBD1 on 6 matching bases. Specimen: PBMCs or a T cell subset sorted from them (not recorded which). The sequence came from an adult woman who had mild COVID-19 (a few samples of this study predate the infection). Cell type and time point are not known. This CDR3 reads CASGAGVQNTEAFF. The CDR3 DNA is TGTGCCAGCGGCGCAGGGGTACAGAACACTGAAGCTTTCTTT.